One T cell receptor (beta chain) is described in this entry. Clones were read by immunoSEQ multiplex PCR, and TCRdb kept only the in-frame ones, dropping some. The profile covers 150,000 to 180,000 clones, with 70% to 90% appearing a single time and more than 7.5% taken by the ten largest. The sample comes from a study of blood T cell repertoires in COVID-19. Overall study context: Sources were T cells, B-cell-depleted T cells, or PBMCs; the material itself was cDNA or gDNA.

Trimming shortened V by 6 bases and J by 7 bases, and 18 bases separated the two germline ends. In germline, CDR1 is MNHEY, CDR2 SMNVEV (reference sequence). The CDR3 sequence is 14 residues long. This receptor was obtained from a woman in her fifties or sixties with COVID-19, enrolled during active disease. This chain uses TRBV27 with TRBJ1-2, with D perhaps matching TRBD1 (6 bases). The sample taken for sequencing was peripheral blood. Here the CDR3 reads CASSYQGGISGYTF. For the CDR3, the DNA is TGTGCCAGCAGCTACCAAGGGGGAATAAGTGGCTACACCTTC.